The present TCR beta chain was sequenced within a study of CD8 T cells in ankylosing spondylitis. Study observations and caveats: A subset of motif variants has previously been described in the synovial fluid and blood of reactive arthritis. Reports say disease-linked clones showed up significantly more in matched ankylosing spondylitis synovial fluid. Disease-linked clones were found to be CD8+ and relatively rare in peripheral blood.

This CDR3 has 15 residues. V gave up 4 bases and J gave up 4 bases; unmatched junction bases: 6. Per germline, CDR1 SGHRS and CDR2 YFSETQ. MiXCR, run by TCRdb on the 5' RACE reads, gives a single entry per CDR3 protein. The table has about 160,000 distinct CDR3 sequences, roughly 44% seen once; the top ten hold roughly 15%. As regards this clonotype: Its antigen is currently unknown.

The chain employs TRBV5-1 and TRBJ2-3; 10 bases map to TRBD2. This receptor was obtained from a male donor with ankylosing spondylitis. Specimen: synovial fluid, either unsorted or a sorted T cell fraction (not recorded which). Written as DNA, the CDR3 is TGCGCCAGCAGCACGGGGACTAGCGACCCAGATACGCAGTATTTT. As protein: CASSTGTSDPDTQYF.